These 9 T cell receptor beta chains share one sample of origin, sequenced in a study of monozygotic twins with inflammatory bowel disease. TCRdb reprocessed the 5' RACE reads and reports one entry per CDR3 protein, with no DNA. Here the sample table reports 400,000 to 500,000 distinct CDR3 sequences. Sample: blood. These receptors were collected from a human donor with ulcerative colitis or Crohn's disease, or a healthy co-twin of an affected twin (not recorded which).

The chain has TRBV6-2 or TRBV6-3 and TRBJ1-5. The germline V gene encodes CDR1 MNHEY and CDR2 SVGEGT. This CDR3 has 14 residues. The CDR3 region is CASSYRVRDQPQHF.

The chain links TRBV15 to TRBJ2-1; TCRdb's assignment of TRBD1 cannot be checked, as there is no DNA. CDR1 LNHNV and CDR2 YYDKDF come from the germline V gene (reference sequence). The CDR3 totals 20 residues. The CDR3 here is CATSRGLGQRGSDRYNEQFF.

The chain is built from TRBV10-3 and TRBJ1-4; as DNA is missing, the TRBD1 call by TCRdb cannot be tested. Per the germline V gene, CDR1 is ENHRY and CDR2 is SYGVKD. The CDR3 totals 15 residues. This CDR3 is CAISQDRGGNEKLFF.

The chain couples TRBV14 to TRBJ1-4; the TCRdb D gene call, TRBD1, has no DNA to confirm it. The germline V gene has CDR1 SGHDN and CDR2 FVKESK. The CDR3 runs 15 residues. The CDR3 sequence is CASSQRGYGGEKLFF. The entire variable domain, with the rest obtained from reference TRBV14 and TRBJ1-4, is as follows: EAGVTQFPSHSVIEKGQTVTLRCDPISGHDNLYWYRRVMGKEIKFLLHFVKESKQDESGMPNNRFLAERTGGTYSTLKVQPAELEDSGVYFCASSQRGYGGEKLFFGSGTQLSVL.

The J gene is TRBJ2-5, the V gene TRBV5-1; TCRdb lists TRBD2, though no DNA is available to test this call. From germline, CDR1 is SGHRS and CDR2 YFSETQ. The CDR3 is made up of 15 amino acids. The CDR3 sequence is CASSLAAEAAETQYF.

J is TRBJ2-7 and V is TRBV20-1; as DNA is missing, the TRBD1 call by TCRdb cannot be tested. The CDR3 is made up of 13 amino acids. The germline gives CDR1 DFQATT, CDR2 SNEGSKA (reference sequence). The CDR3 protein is CSAPINRGIEQYF.

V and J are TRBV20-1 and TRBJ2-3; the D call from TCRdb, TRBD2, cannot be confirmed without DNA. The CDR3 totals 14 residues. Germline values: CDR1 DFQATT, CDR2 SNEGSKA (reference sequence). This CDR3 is CSAASGRSQDTQYF.

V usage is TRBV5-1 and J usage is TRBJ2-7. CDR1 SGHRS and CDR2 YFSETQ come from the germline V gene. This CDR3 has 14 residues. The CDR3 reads CASSPSAASYEQYF.

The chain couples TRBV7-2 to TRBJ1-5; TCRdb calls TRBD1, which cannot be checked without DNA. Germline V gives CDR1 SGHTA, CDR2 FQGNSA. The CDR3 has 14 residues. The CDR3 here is CASSLKGRGQPQHF.